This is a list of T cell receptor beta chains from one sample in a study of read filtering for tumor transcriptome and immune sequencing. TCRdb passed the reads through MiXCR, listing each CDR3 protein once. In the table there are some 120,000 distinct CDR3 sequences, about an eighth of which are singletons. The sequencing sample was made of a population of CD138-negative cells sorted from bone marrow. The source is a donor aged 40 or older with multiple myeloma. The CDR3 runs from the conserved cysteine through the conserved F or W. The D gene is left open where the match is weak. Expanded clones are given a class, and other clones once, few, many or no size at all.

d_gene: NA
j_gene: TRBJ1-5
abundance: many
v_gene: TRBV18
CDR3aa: CASSPPHEGTQPQHF
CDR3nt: TGTGCCAGCTCACCACCGCATGAGGGTACCCAGCCCCAGCATTTT

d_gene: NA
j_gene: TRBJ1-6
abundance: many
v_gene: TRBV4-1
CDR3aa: CASSQMTDLSPLHF
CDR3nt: TGCGCCAGCAGCCAGATGACAGACCTCTCACCCCTCCACTTT

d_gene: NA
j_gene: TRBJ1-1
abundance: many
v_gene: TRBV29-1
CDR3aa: CSVSVGGDTEAFF
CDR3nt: TGCAGCGTTTCGGTAGGGGGGGACACTGAAGCTTTCTTT

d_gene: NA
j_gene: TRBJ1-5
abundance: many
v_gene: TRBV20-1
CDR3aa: CSGGRPDQPQHF
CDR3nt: TGCAGTGGGGGCAGGCCAGATCAGCCCCAGCATTTT

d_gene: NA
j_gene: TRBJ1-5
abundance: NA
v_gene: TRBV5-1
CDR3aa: CASSSSGDGQPQHF
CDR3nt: TGCGCCAGCAGCTCCTCAGGGGATGGACAGCCCCAGCATTTT

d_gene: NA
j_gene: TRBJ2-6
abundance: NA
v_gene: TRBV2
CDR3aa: CASRRRSNSGANVLTF
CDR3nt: TGTGCCAGCAGAAGGAGGAGCAACTCTGGGGCCAACGTCCTGACTTTC

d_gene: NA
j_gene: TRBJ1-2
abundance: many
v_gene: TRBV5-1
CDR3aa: CASSGGNYGYTF
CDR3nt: TGCGCCAGCAGCGGCGGAAACTATGGCTACACCTTC

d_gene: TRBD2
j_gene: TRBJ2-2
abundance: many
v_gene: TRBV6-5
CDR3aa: CASNQWGGGNTGELFF
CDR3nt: TGTGCCAGCAACCAGTGGGGCGGGGGAAACACCGGGGAGCTGTTTTTT

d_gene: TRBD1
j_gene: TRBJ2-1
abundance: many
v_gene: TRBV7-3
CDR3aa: CASSLEGSRGHEQFF
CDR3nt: TGTGCCAGCAGCTTAGAGGGGAGTAGGGGGCATGAGCAGTTCTTC

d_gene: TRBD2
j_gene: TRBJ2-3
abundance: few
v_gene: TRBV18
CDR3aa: CASSPPGLAGVQYF
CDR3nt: TGTGCCAGCTCACCGCCGGGACTAGCGGGAGTTCAGTATTTT

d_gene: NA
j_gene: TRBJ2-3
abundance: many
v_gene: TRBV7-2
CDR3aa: CASSWPGSTDTQYF
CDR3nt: TGTGCCAGCAGCTGGCCGGGGTCAACAGATACGCAGTATTTT

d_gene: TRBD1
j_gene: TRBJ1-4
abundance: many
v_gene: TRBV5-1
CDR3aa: CASSFRQGDGEKLFF
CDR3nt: TGCGCCAGCAGCTTCAGACAGGGGGACGGCGAAAAACTGTTTTTT

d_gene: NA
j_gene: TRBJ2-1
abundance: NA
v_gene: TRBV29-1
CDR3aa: CSVKIQQAINERLF
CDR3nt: TGCAGCGTTAAAATTCAGCAAGCAATCAATGAGCGGCTCTTC

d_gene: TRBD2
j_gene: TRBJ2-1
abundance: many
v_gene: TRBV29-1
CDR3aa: CSVQGTSGILF
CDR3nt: TGCAGCGTTCAGGGCACTAGCGGGATCCTCTTC

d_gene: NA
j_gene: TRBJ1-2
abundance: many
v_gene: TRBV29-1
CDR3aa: CSVEGRLANYGYTF
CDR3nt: TGCAGCGTTGAAGGACGACTAGCTAACTATGGCTACACCTTC

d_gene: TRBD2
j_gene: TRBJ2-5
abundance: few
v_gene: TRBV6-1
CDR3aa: CASGGGGLLETQYF
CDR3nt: TGTGCCAGCGGTGGGGGGGGTTTGCTGGAGACCCAGTACTTC

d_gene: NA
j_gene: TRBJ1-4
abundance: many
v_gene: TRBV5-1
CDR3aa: CASSRKPGPNHRANEKLFF
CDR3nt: TGCGCCAGCAGCAGAAAACCGGGACCTAATCATCGGGCTAATGAAAAACTGTTTTTT

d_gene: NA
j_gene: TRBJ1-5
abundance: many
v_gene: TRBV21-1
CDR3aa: CARNQPQHF
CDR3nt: TGTGCCAGAAATCAGCCCCAGCATTTT

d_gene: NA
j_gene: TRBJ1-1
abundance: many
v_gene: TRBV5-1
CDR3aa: CASSFQPGFRGNTEAFF
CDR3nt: TGCGCCAGCAGCTTCCAACCAGGGTTCCGGGGGAACACTGAAGCTTTCTTT

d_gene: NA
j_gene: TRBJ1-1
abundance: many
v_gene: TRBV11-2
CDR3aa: CASSLRRVSNTEAFF
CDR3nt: TGTGCCAGCAGCTTACGACGGGTGTCGAACACTGAAGCTTTCTTT

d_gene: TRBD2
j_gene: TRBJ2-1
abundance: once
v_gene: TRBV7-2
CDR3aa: CASSLGGGSVHNEKSF
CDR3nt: TGTGCCAGCAGCTTAGGTGGCGGGAGTGTCCACAATGAGAAGTCCTTC

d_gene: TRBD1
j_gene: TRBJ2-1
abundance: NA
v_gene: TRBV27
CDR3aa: CASSPGQGLNEQFF
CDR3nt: TGTGCCAGCTCCCCGGGACAGGGGCTTAATGAGCAGTTCTTC

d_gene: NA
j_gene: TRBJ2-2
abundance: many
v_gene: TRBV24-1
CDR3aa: CATGPENTGELFF
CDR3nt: TGTGCCACCGGTCCAGAGAACACCGGGGAGCTGTTTTTT

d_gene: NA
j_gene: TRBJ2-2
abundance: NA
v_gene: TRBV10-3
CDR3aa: CAIKPGLNTGELFF
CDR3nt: TGTGCCATCAAACCAGGGTTGAACACCGGGGAGCTGTTTTTT

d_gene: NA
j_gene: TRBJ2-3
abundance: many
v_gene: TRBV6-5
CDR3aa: CASSYRGQLSTDTQYF
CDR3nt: TGTGCCAGCAGTTACCGAGGACAGTTAAGCACAGATACGCAGTATTTT

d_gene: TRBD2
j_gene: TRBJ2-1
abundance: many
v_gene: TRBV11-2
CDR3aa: CASSTPGLAGENYNEQFF
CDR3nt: TGTGCCAGCAGCACACCGGGACTAGCGGGGGAGAACTACAATGAGCAGTTCTTC

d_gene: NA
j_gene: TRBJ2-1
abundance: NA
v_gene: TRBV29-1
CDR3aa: CSISGLAENEQSF
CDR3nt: TGCAGCATTTCGGGACTGGCCGAGAATGAGCAGTCCTTC

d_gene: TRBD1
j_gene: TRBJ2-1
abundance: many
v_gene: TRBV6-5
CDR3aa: CASSYFFGQGFLNEQFF
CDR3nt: TGTGCCAGCAGTTACTTCTTCGGACAGGGGTTTCTCAATGAGCAGTTCTTC

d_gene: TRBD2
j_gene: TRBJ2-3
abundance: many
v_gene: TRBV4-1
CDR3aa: CASSPRTSGTLDTQYF
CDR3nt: TGCGCCAGCAGCCCAAGGACTAGCGGGACTCTCGATACGCAGTATTTT

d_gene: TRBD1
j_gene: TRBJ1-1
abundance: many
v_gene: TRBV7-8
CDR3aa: CASSLSDREIAEAFF
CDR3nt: TGTGCCAGCAGCCTCAGTGACAGGGAAATCGCTGAAGCTTTCTTT

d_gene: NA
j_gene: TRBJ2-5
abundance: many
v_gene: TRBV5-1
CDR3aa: CASSLEPTQETQYF
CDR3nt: TGCGCCAGCAGCTTGGAACCGACCCAAGAGACCCAGTACTTC

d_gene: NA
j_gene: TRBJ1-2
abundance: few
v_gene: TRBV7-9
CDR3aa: CASTVSGQNYGYTF
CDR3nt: TGTGCCAGCACAGTATCGGGGCAGAACTATGGCTACACCTTC

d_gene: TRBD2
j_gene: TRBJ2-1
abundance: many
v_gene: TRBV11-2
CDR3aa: CASSLVLAGYNEQFF
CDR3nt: TGTGCCAGCAGCTTAGTTCTAGCGGGATACAATGAGCAGTTCTTC

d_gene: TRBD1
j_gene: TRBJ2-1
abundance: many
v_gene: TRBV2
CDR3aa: CASSVDRGYEQFF
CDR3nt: TGTGCCAGCAGCGTGGACAGGGGCTATGAGCAGTTCTTC

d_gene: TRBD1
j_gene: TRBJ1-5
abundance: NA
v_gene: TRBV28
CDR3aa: CASNQRQGGFRQPQHF
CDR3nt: TGTGCCAGCAACCAGAGACAGGGTGGGTTTAGACAGCCCCAGCATTTT

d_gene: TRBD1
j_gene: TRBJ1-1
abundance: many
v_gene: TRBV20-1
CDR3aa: CSATGQGSMNTEAFF
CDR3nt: TGCAGTGCCACGGGACAGGGTTCTATGAACACTGAAGCTTTCTTT

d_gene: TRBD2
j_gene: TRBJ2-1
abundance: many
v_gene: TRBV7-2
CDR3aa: CASSPRTSGDYNEQFF
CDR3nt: TGTGCCAGCAGCCCCAGGACTAGCGGGGATTACAATGAGCAGTTCTTC

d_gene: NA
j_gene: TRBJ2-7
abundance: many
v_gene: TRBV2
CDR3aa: CASSTSRERTYEQYF
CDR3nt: TGTGCCAGCAGTACTTCTCGGGAGAGAACCTACGAGCAGTACTTC

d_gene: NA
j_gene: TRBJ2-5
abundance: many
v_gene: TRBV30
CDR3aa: CAWRWAGVETQYF
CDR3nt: TGTGCCTGGAGATGGGCAGGAGTCGAGACCCAGTACTTC

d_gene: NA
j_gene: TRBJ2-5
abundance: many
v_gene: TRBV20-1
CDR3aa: CSAYLASALQETQYF
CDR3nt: TGCAGTGCTTACCTAGCGTCCGCACTCCAAGAGACCCAGTACTTC

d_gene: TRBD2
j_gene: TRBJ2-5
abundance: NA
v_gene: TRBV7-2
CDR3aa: CAGSPGLAGETQYF
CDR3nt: TGTGCCGGCAGCCCGGGACTAGCGGGAGAGACCCAGTACTTC

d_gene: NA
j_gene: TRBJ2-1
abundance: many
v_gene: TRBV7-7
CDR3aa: CASSLEEESNEQFF
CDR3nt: TGTGCTAGCAGCTTAGAGGAGGAGTCCAATGAGCAGTTCTTC

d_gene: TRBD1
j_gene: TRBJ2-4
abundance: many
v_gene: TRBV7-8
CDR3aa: CASSASRDSSIQYF
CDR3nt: TGTGCCAGCAGCGCATCTCGGGACAGTAGTATTCAGTACTTC

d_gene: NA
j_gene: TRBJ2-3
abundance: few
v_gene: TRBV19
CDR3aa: CASSAPGGGSTDTQYF
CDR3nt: TGTGCCAGTAGCGCACCAGGGGGGGGGAGCACAGATACGCAGTATTTT

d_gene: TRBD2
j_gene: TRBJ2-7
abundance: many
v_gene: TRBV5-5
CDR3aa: CASSLSGRGPYEQYF
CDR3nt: TGTGCCAGCAGCCTAAGCGGGAGAGGCCCCTACGAGCAGTACTTC

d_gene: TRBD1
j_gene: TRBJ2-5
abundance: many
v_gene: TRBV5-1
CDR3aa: CASSSWTRQGAGETQYF
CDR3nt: TGCGCCAGCAGCTCCTGGACCCGACAGGGGGCAGGGGAGACCCAGTACTTC

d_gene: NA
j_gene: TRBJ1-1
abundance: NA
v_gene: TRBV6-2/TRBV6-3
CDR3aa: CASSYSRQPGYTEAFF
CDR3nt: TGTGCCAGCAGTTACTCGAGACAACCCGGGTACACTGAAGCTTTCTTT

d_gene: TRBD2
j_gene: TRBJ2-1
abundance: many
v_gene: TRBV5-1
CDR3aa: CASSLREVSYNEQFF
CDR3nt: TGCGCCAGCAGTCTTCGGGAGGTCTCCTACAATGAGCAGTTCTTC

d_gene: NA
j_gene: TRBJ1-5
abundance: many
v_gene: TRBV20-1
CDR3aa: CSAVPSRFYNQPQHF
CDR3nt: TGCAGTGCAGTCCCTTCCCGTTTTTATAATCAGCCCCAGCATTTT

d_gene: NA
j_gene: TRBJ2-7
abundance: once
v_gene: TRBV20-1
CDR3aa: CSARETGLGSYEQYF
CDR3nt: TGCAGTGCCAGGGAGACGGGGTTAGGCTCCTACGAGCAGTACTTC

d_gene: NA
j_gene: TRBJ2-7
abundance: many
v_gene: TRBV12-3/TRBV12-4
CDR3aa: CASSLGRLYSYEQYF
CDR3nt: TGTGCCAGCAGTTTGGGGCGACTCTACTCCTACGAGCAGTACTTC

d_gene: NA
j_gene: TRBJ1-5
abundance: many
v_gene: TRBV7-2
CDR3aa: CASSKPGVNQPQHF
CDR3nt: TGTGCCAGCAGCAAGCCAGGAGTCAATCAGCCCCAGCATTTT

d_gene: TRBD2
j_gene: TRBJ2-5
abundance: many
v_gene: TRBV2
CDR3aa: CASSDSTSAETQYF
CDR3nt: TGTGCCAGCAGTGATTCGACTAGCGCTGAGACCCAGTACTTC

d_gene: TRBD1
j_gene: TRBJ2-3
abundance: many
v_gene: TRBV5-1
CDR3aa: CASSPSRDRGITDTQYF
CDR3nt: TGCGCCAGCAGCCCCAGCCGGGACAGGGGAATCACAGATACGCAGTATTTT

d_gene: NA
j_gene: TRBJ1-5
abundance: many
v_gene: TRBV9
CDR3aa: CASSVAGGGQPQHF
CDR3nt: TGTGCCAGCAGCGTAGCCGGGGGCGGTCAGCCCCAGCATTTT

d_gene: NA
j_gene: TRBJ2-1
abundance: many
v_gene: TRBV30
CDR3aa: CAWSGTGNFNEQFF
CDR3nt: TGTGCCTGGAGTGGGACCGGGAATTTTAATGAGCAGTTCTTC

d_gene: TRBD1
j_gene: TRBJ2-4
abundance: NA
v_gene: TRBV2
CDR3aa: CASSESRQGVKNIQYF
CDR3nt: TGTGCCAGCAGTGAATCACGACAGGGAGTCAAAAACATTCAGTACTTC

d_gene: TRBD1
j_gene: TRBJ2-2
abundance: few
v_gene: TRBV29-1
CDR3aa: CSVDRGRVTGELFF
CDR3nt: TGCAGCGTAGACAGGGGGCGCGTCACCGGGGAGCTGTTTTTT